This section outlines one T cell receptor (beta chain) sequence together with its context. Its target is not known. This entry comes from a study of cytomegalovirus exposure and HLA in healthy donors. The overall study: The study placed 70% to 90% of its 398 genotyped donors in the Caucasian-associated ancestry cluster.

Study-wide points: TCR beta sequences numbering some 17,000 were associated with HLA alleles at 0.05 false discovery rate in a later analysis. Accurate HLA-A and HLA-B prediction from TCR beta sequences was reported for most subjects.

Unmatched junction bases numbered 8, after V lost 0 bases and J lost 5 bases. The CDR3 is made up of 16 amino acids. The germline V gene has CDR1 SGDLS and CDR2 YYNGEE. The PCR had 60 Vbeta and 13 Jbeta primers. Here immunoSEQ multiplex PCR was the method, and the copy in TCRdb shows in-frame clones only, minus some. The table lists 85,000 or so clones, with about 1.1% in the top ten. The receptor was derived from a woman younger than 45 in good health and CMV-seronegative. The J gene is TRBJ2-5, the V gene TRBV9, with 9 bases that match TRBD2. The specimen was PBMCs. CDR3 amino acids: CASSVGVAGVRETQYF. CDR3 DNA: TGTGCCAGCAGCGTAGGTGTAGCGGGAGTGCGGGAGACCCAGTACTTC.